This T cell receptor (beta chain) comes out of a study of CD8+ T cells in alopecia areata (dated by TCRdb to 2017 to 2018). Background on the whole study: The treated patients took part in an open-label pilot trial in which moderate-to-severe alopecia areata was treated with oral tofacitinib at 5 to 10 mg twice daily. Tofacitinib was administered for 6 to 18 months, and 6 months of follow-up off drug were then conducted to assess delayed response and recurrence. Disease severity in treated patients was measured with the SALT score, which quantifies the percentage of affected scalp surface area. To study T cell clonal expansion in alopecia areata, the researchers applied high-throughput TCRbeta sequencing to both the C3H/HeJ mouse model and human patients. Human TCRbeta sequencing covered scalp tissue and sorted CD4+ and CD8+ peripheral blood T cells from patchy and totalis/universalis alopecia areata patients and healthy controls. Patients on tofacitinib were biopsied at baseline and after 4 and 24 weeks of treatment, and several of the patients also had a later scalp biopsy. Scalp clonality was compared across normal scalp (n=4), patchy alopecia areata scalp (n=8), and alopecia totalis/universalis scalp (n=8). The RNA source kit depended on sample type: the PAXgene miRNA kit for fixed scalp, the miRNeasy kit for PBMCs, and the RNeasy kit for mouse skin. immunoSEQ multiplex PCR using 35 Vbeta forward primers and 13 Jbeta reverse primers was used to amplify TCRbeta CDR3 regions.

Libraries were prepared through the immunoSEQ multiplex PCR assay. RNA was extracted from all samples and reverse transcribed into cDNA, which served as template for TCR sequencing. First-strand cDNA was synthesized using SuperScript III with a 2:1 mix of oligo-dT and random hexamers. A synthetic immune receptor repertoire was used to assess amplification bias, and residual bias was removed computationally. The authors processed their data as follows. Raw reads were preprocessed to remove errors, and CDR3 was defined by IMGT conventions from the conserved cysteine to phenylalanine. Clonality was computed as 1 minus the Shannon entropy, with the entropy normalized by log2 of the number of productive unique TCRs. CD4 or CD8 identity of scalp clones was inferred by cross-referencing scalp TCRbeta sequences with sorted blood CD4 and CD8 repertoires. TCRdb carries this immuneACCESS record with in-frame sequences only. Its versions omit some clonotypes, under half of them owing to an unresolved V gene in the studies checked, with the rest unexplained. The DNA was the basis for D and trimming; V, J and clone size are from that table. This sample lists hundreds of thousands of clones; 66% were detected once. 1.2% of the sample is in the top ten clones.

V is clipped by 6 bases and J by 0 bases, and the sequence between their germline boundaries is 24 bases long. Taken from the germline V gene, the CDR1 and CDR2 loops are SGHVS and FNYEAQ. The CDR3 goes from the cysteine to the phenylalanine over 18 residues. The kept DNA is CDR3 alone, 54 bases in frame from the first base. The intended sense of this specimen's treatment or condition label: oral pan-JAK inhibitor, 5-10 mg twice daily. Lesional scalp punch biopsies and peripheral blood were collected from alopecia areata patients. PBMCs were separated by density centrifugation and stained for CD3, CD4 and CD8, after which CD4+ and CD8+ T cells were sorted on a FACSAria. Broader findings and caveats from the paper: Compared with mice, TCR sequences shared between patients were less clear, possibly partly because of HLA diversity across the patient population. With tofacitinib, both scalp clonality and the number of expanded CD8+ clones among the top 100 scalp clones went down significantly. Resident alphabeta T cells in normal human skin are also sequenced, complicating scalp TCR repertoire analysis, unlike mouse skin dominated by gammadelta T cells. Higher clonality and more expanded CD8+ clones were observed in lesional scalp than in normal scalp, particularly in alopecia totalis/universalis, a finding suggestive of antigenic drive. Because the treated cohort was small and had only one nonresponder, larger studies are needed to examine links between baseline CD8+ expansion and response. During tofacitinib treatment, many expanded lesional clones remained in scalp and blood, and this persistence may partly explain relapse after treatment is stopped.

Worth noting for this clone: Its antigen target is currently unknown. There are no base qualities to consult, and no much larger clone falls within one base.

The sequence was obtained from a human donor with alopecia areata. Sequences were derived from CD4+ T cells sorted from blood, sampled around week 46, from a patient treated with tofacitinib. The chain is encoded by TRBV7-6 joined to TRBJ2-7; TRBD1 could be the D gene, as 6 bases match. DNA sequence: TGTGCCAGCAGTTATACTTCCAACTCAGGGGCCAACTCCTACGAGCAGTACTTC. The resulting protein is CASSYTSNSGANSYEQYF.